This T cell receptor beta chain is drawn from a study of blood T cell repertoires in COVID-19. Background on the study: COVID-19 samples collected from the United States, Italy and Spain covered acute and convalescent phases.

This CDR3 has 17 residues. Trimming took 6 bases from V and 3 from J; bases not matched to a gene: 10. CDR1 SGHNT and CDR2 YYREEE come from the germline V gene (reference sequence). Authors' analysis steps: Reference gene primer amplification gave nucleated cell count estimates. Produced via immunoSEQ multiplex PCR; TCRdb's table is partial and in-frame only. V and J calls plus clone size are reproduced from that table; the DNA served to infer D and trimming. The sample records roughly 200,000 clones, around 83% being singletons. The sample taken for sequencing was peripheral blood. The clonotype was recovered from a man aged 40-50 years with active or convalescent COVID-19. The rearrangement joins TRBV5-4 to TRBJ2-1; 12 positions match TRBD2. The CDR3 loop is CASTPAGTSGLYNEQFF. Here the CDR3 DNA reads TGTGCCAGCACCCCTGCCGGGACTAGCGGGCTCTACAATGAGCAGTTCTTC.